The 10 T cell receptor beta chains below come from one sample, sequenced in a study of T cell responses to AZD1222 COVID-19 vaccine. Using immunoSEQ multiplex PCR, the repertoire was profiled, and TCRdb retains in-frame clones only, with some absent. The top ten clones hold just over 5.5% of a sample with about 140,000 clones, roughly 90% of them seen once. Sequenced here: peripheral blood, sampled on day 0 of AZD1222 vaccination. Receptors originate from an adult in good health.

Comment on this clone: One junction end disagrees with the germline gene, perhaps due to a read error. This rearrangement joins TRBV19 to TRBJ1-2; a weak D match, TRBD1 (6 bases). The CDR3 loop spans 14 amino acids. Germline assignment: CDR1 LNHDA and CDR2 SQIVND (reference sequence). The CDR3 is CASSTGAANYGYTF. For the CDR3, the DNA is TGCGCCAGTAGTACGGGGGCGGCGAACTATGGCTACACCTTC.

This chain connects TRBV6-5 to TRBJ1-1; the match to TRBD1 covers 8 bases. The germline CDR1 and CDR2 sequences are MNHEY and SVGAGI. The CDR3 spans 14 residues. J was trimmed by 10 bases and V by 5 bases; bases with no gene match: 12. The CDR3 DNA follows: TGTGCCAGCAGTCGACAGGGGTCAGGCATGAGAGCTTTCTTT. Its translation: CASSRQGSGMRAFF.

This chain connects TRBV4-1 to TRBJ1-4, with D unclear. Germline values: CDR1 MGHRA, CDR2 YSYEKL. The CDR3 spans 12 residues. V was clipped by 0 bases and J by 8 bases, with 4 bases between them. The CDR3 region is CASSQDFEKLFF. The CDR3 DNA sequence: TGCGCCAGCAGCCAAGATTTCGAAAAACTGTTTTTT.

This CDR3 is CASSARDPQGEQFF. CDR3 DNA sequence: TGTGCCAGCAGCGCCCGGGACCCCCAAGGGGAGCAGTTCTTC. The chain carries TRBV5-5 and TRBJ2-1; D might be TRBD1 or TRBD2, each matching 5 bases. Trimming shortened V by 4 bases and J by 10 bases, and 18 bases separated the two germline ends. The CDR3 is 14 amino acids. Germline V gene data show CDR1 as SGHKS and CDR2 as YYEKEE (reference sequence).

The chain combines TRBV5-8 with TRBJ1-1; no clear D. Germline V CDR1 and CDR2: SGHTS, YDEGEE. The CDR3 has 13 amino acids. Trimming cost V 5 bases and J 1 base, with 9 bases left between them. The CDR3 sequence: CASSYNRNTEAFF. The CDR3 DNA reads TGTGCCAGCAGTTATAACAGGAACACTGAAGCTTTCTTT. Looking up the rest from reference TRBV5-8 and TRBJ1-1 gives the full variable domain: EAGVTQSPTHLIKTRGQQATLRCSPISGHTSVYWYQQALGLGLQFLLWYDEGEERNRGNFPPRFSGRQFPNYSSELNVNALELEDSALYLCASSYNRNTEAFFGQGTRLTVV.

The chain couples TRBV28 to TRBJ2-1; 10 nucleotides agree with TRBD2. The CDR3 extends over 16 amino acids. V lost 2 bases to trimming and J lost 4 bases; unmatched junction nucleotides: 5. Germline assignment: CDR1 MDHEN and CDR2 SYDVKM. The CDR3 DNA sequence: TGTGCCAGCAGTTTAGTAGCGGGAGGTTGGTACAATGAGCAGTTCTTC. It codes for CASSLVAGGWYNEQFF.

This chain uses TRBV24-1 with TRBJ2-3, with 10 nucleotides matching TRBD2. The CDR3 extends over 16 amino acids. V trimming: 4 bases; J trimming: 1 base; junction bases outside the gene matches: 4. The V gene's germline CDR1 is KGHDR and CDR2 SFDVKD. The CDR3 nucleotides are TGTGCCACCAGTGAGCCTCTAGCGGGAGGCACAGATACGCAGTATTTT. This gives the protein CATSEPLAGGTDTQYF.

This clone showed up just once. V is TRBV28 and J is TRBJ2-3, with 13 positions matching TRBD2. CDR1 and CDR2 (germline): MDHEN, SYDVKM. CDR3 size: 16 residues. V was pared by 4 bases and J by 3 bases, with 4 bases of the junction left unmatched. The CDR3 sequence: CASSSGTSGTTDTQYF. As DNA, the CDR3 is TGTGCCAGCAGTTCGGGGACTAGCGGGACGACAGATACGCAGTATTTT. The complete variable domain, with remaining parts taken from reference TRBV28 and TRBJ2-3, reads DVKVTQSSRYLVKRTGEKVFLECVQDMDHENMFWYRQDPGLGLRLIYFSYDVKMKEKGDIPEGYSVSREKKERFSLILESASTNQTSMYLCASSSGTSGTTDTQYFGPGTRLTVL.

This chain joins TRBV7-8 and TRBJ2-3, with D unclear. Germline V lookup: CDR1 SGHVS, CDR2 FQNEAQ. This CDR3 comprises 11 residues. V was clipped by 3 bases and J by 2 bases, with 0 bases between them. As DNA, the CDR3 is TGTGCCAGCAGCTTCACAGATACGCAGTATTTT. It is translated as CASSFTDTQYF.

V usage is TRBV11-3 and J usage is TRBJ2-1, with 7 bases aligning to TRBD2. Germline CDR1 is SGHNT and CDR2 is YENEEA. J was trimmed by 10 bases and V by 6 bases; bases with no gene match: 12. The CDR3 has 14 amino acids. The CDR3 spells CASSHGGRAGEQFF. The CDR3 DNA reads TGTGCCAGCAGTCACGGGGGGAGGGCCGGGGAGCAGTTCTTC. The whole variable domain, filled in from reference TRBV11-3 and TRBJ2-1, reads EAGVVQSPRYKIIEKKQPVAFWCNPISGHNTLYWYLQNLGQGPELLIRYENEEAVDDSQLPKDRFSAERLKGVDSTLKIQPAELGDSAVYLCASSHGGRAGEQFFGPGTRLTVL.